Detailed here is one T cell receptor beta chain. As yet, its antigen is unknown. The sample belongs to a study of T-cell reconstitution after alpha-beta-depleted transplantation in children. Study-level findings and limits: T-cell counts and diversity were attributed mostly to newly produced T cells one year after transplant.

The CDR3 consists of 14 residues. The V gene end was trimmed by 5 bases and the J gene end by 6 bases; junction bases not matched to a gene: 9. Looked up from germline, CDR1 is SGHRS and CDR2 is YFSETQ. Unique molecular identifiers tagged the TCRbeta library. TCRdb passed the PCR reads through MiXCR, listing each CDR3 protein once. The sample yields about a million distinct CDR3 sequences, about 31% seen once. The source of this sequence is a boy younger than two who had a stem cell transplant for SCID, so the T cells may come from the graft donor. The source was PBMCs, mostly from graft donor cells, collected 360 days after TCRalphabeta/CD19-depleted stem cell transplant. This chain links TRBV5-1 with TRBJ2-3, with 7 positions matching TRBD1. CDR3 nucleotide sequence: TGCGCCAGCAGGACAGGGCCCGCCGAGGATACGCAGTATTTT. Translating it yields CASRTGPAEDTQYF.